Shown below are 30 T cell receptor beta chains from a single sample sequenced in a study of CD8+ T cells in alopecia areata. RNA extraction and reverse transcription yielded cDNA as sequencing template. The repertoire was sequenced with immunoSEQ multiplex PCR; TCRdb's copy has only in-frame clones and lacks some. Of 100,000 to 120,000 clones in the sample, approximately 59% were seen once. The sample comprised CD8+ T cells sorted from blood. The receptors were sampled from a human donor in good health.

This chain uses TRBV7-9 with TRBJ2-7; TRBD1 agrees at 9 bases. The CDR3 length is 15 residues. V lost 3 bases to trimming and J lost 4 bases; unmatched junction nucleotides: 7. Per germline, CDR1 SEHNR and CDR2 FQNEAQ (reference sequence). CDR3 amino acids: CASSLGQGPDYEQYF. DNA for the CDR3: TGTGCCAGCAGCTTGGGACAGGGTCCGGATTACGAGCAGTACTTC.

V is TRBV28 and J is TRBJ2-7; TRBD1 matches at 11 bases. CDR3 length: 13 amino acids. After removal of 8 bases from V and 4 bases from J, the junction contained 4 bases not matched to a gene. Germline V CDR1 and CDR2: MDHEN, SYDVKM. CDR3 bases: TGTGCCAGCCAGGGACAGGGGGAGTACGAGCAGTACTTC. Protein: CASQGQGEYEQYF.

V and J are TRBV2 and TRBJ1-6; no clear D. The V gene lost 8 bases and the J gene lost 13 bases, with 21 bases spanning the gap. Germline V gene lookup returns CDR1 SNHLY and CDR2 FYNNEI. The CDR3 is made up of 14 amino acids. The CDR3: CASWEGSPFFPLHF. Here the CDR3 DNA reads TGTGCCAGCTGGGAAGGCAGCCCGTTCTTTCCCCTCCACTTT.

This clone was counted a few times. This chain links TRBV6-5 with TRBJ2-3; 11 bases align to TRBD2. CDR1 and CDR2 from the germline V gene are MNHEY and SVGAGI. The CDR3 has 15 residues. The V segment lost 6 bases and the J segment 2 bases; nucleotides outside the gene matches: 4. The CDR3 loop reads CASRLAGGDTDTQYF. The CDR3 DNA sequence: TGTGCCAGCAGATTAGCGGGGGGGGACACAGATACGCAGTATTTT.

The rearrangement joins TRBV7-8 to TRBJ1-1; D call uncertain. The CDR3 extends over 14 amino acids. Trimming shortened V by 2 bases and J by 7 bases, and 14 bases separated the two germline ends. CDR1 and CDR2 from the germline V gene are SGHVS and FQNEAQ. CDR3 DNA sequence: TGTGCCAGCAGCTTAAGAGGGAGGATGGGTGAAGCTTTCTTT. This codes for CASSLRGRMGEAFF.

The chain joins TRBV27 to TRBJ2-7; no definite D call. CDR3 length: 13 residues. V was trimmed by 6 bases and J by 3 bases, leaving 12 bases between them. Germline lookup yields CDR1 MNHEY and CDR2 SMNVEV (reference sequence). The CDR3 sequence is CASSLDAGYEQYF. CDR3 bases: TGTGCCAGCAGCCTGGACGCAGGCTACGAGCAGTACTTC.

V usage is TRBV5-1 and J usage is TRBJ2-7; D is possibly TRBD2 (6 bases). Trimming cost V 0 bases and J 3 bases, with 7 bases left between them. This CDR3 is built from 13 residues. The germline CDR1 and CDR2 sequences are SGHRS and YFSETQ. The CDR3 DNA reads TGCGCCAGCAGCTTGGTGGGGGGCTACGAGCAGTACTTC. Amino acid sequence: CASSLVGGYEQYF.

The V gene is TRBV2, the J gene TRBJ1-2, with 7 bases lining up with TRBD1. V trimming: 11 bases; J trimming: 2 bases; junction bases outside the gene matches: 5. This CDR3 has 12 residues. Germline V gene lookup returns CDR1 SNHLY and CDR2 FYNNEI. Written as DNA, the CDR3 is TGTGCCGGTCAGGGGGAGAACTATGGCTACACCTTC. Protein sequence: CAGQGENYGYTF.

J is TRBJ2-7 and V is TRBV9, with a tentative D call TRBD2 (6 bases). The CDR3 spans 19 residues. Looked up from germline, CDR1 is SGDLS and CDR2 is YYNGEE. V lost 3 bases, J lost 0 bases, and 25 bases lay in between. The DNA of the CDR3 is TGTGCCAGCAGCGGCAACCCTGGGACTTACCAAGGGAGCTCCTACGAGCAGTACTTC. Translated: CASSGNPGTYQGSSYEQYF.

The sample holds a few counts of this clone. V gene TRBV7-9 combines with J gene TRBJ2-1; D unclear. Trimming took 1 base from V and 0 from J, leaving 7 bases between them. The CDR3 covers 15 residues. Per the germline V gene, CDR1 is SEHNR and CDR2 is FQNEAQ (reference sequence). This chain's CDR3 is CASSLGFSSYNEQFF. Here the CDR3 DNA reads TGTGCCAGCAGCTTAGGCTTTAGCTCCTACAATGAGCAGTTCTTC.

The V and J genes are TRBV7-9 and TRBJ2-1; 9 bases agree with TRBD1. V was pared by 6 bases and J by 8 bases, with 5 bases of the junction left unmatched. CDR1 is SEHNR, CDR2 FQNEAQ, per germline (reference sequence). CDR3 length equals 13 residues. This CDR3 reads CASRGTGLDEQFF. The CDR3 region has the DNA TGTGCCAGCAGGGGGACAGGGTTGGATGAGCAGTTCTTC.

This clone was seen just once. V and J are TRBV6-5 and TRBJ1-5; D not certain. Trimming cost V 6 bases and J 0 bases, with 12 bases left between them. Germline V gene data show CDR1 as MNHEY and CDR2 as SVGAGI. The CDR3 has 15 amino acids. CDR3 DNA sequence: TGTGCCAGCAGAAACCGTCGCGTTAGCAATCAGCCCCAGCATTTT. This gives the protein CASRNRRVSNQPQHF.

V usage is TRBV5-6 and J usage is TRBJ1-2; 9 bases fit TRBD1. The CDR3 spans 14 residues. The V gene end was trimmed by 3 bases and the J gene end by 2 bases; junction bases not matched to a gene: 2. The germline V gene has CDR1 SGHDT and CDR2 YYEEEE. CDR3 in amino acids: CASSWGTGNYGYTF. The DNA for the CDR3 is TGTGCCAGCAGCTGGGGGACAGGGAACTATGGCTACACCTTC.

This clone appeared a single time. The V and J genes are TRBV13 and TRBJ2-1; the match to TRBD2 covers 12 bases. CDR1 is PRHDT, CDR2 FYEKMQ, per germline (reference sequence). The junction had 4 bases not matched to a gene; V was cut back by 8 bases and J by 8 bases. This CDR3 spans 13 amino acids. CDR3 coding DNA: TGTGCCAGCCCCAGACTAGCGGGGGATGAGCAGTTCTTC. Translated: CASPRLAGDEQFF.

This clone showed up just a few times. This chain connects TRBV7-9 to TRBJ1-2, with D unresolved. The CDR3 consists of 14 residues. V was trimmed by 0 bases and J by 6 bases, leaving 11 bases between them. The V gene's germline CDR1 is SEHNR and CDR2 FQNEAQ (reference sequence). The CDR3 sequence is CASSLAGPADGYTF. In DNA, the CDR3 is TGTGCCAGCAGCTTAGCAGGGCCAGCAGATGGCTACACCTTC.

The CDR3: CSVGWNEQFF. CDR3 sequence (DNA): TGCAGCGTTGGGTGGAATGAGCAGTTCTTC. The J gene is TRBJ2-1, the V gene TRBV29-1; D unresolved. This CDR3 is 10 amino acids long. V was cut by 4 bases and J by 7 bases, with 5 bases left in between. Germline loops: CDR1 SQVTM, CDR2 ANQGSEA.

The rearrangement joins TRBV5-1 to TRBJ2-4; possible D gene TRBD1, 6 bases. The CDR3 is 14 residues long. Per the germline V gene, CDR1 is SGHRS and CDR2 is YFSETQ. V gave up 4 bases and J gave up 1 base, with 9 bases separating them. This CDR3 reads CASSIGQAKNIQYF. CDR3 bases: TGCGCCAGCAGCATAGGACAGGCCAAAAACATTCAGTACTTC.

The chain is built from TRBV9 and TRBJ2-1; D is undetermined. This CDR3 has 13 amino acids. The V gene lost 0 bases and the J gene lost 10 bases, with 11 bases spanning the gap. CDR1 and CDR2 from the germline V gene are SGDLS and YYNGEE. The CDR3 nucleotides are TGTGCCAGCAGCGTAGGAAATGGTCCAGAGCAGTTCTTC. The encoded protein is CASSVGNGPEQFF.

V gene TRBV15 combines with J gene TRBJ1-6; no definite D call. The germline V gene has CDR1 LNHNV and CDR2 YYDKDF (reference sequence). The CDR3 runs to 16 residues. Trimming stripped 1 base from V and 10 bases from J, with 17 bases between. The CDR3 region has the DNA TGTGCCACCAGCAGAGGTAACGCGCCGTTGGGCTCACCCCTCCACTTT. Protein: CATSRGNAPLGSPLHF.

This chain links TRBV1 with TRBJ1-3; no check of the table's D call, TRBD1, against the DNA was made. TRBV1 is flagged as a pseudogene. This CDR3 is built from 18 residues. The CDR3 sequence: CTSSQDASRADSGNTIYF. Here the CDR3 DNA reads TGCACCAGCAGCCAAGATGCTTCCAGGGCCGACTCTGGAAACACCATATATTTT.

The genes are TRBV9 and TRBJ1-3, with no clear D. The germline V gene has CDR1 SGDLS and CDR2 YYNGEE. This CDR3 comprises 15 residues. V gave up 3 bases and J gave up 0 bases, with 10 bases separating them. The DNA for the CDR3 is TGTGCCAGCAGCGCCCTAGAAAGCTCTGGAAACACCATATATTTT. This gives the protein CASSALESSGNTIYF. Full variable domain (remainder filled in from reference TRBV9 and TRBJ1-3): DSGVTQTPKHLITATGQRVTLRCSPRSGDLSVYWYQQSLDQGLQFLIQYYNGEERAKGNILERFSAQQFPDLHSELNLSSLELGDSALYFCASSALESSGNTIYFGEGSWLTVV.

This rearrangement joins TRBV30 to TRBJ2-1, with 8 bases that match TRBD2. The CDR3 contains 15 residues. Trimming took 2 bases from V and 4 from J; bases not matched to a gene: 7. Germline V gene sequence: CDR1 GTSNPN, CDR2 SVGIG (reference sequence). As DNA, the CDR3 is TGTGCCTGGAGTCTTAGCGGGGCTAAATACAATGAGCAGTTCTTC. Amino acids: CAWSLSGAKYNEQFF.

This chain connects TRBV7-9 to TRBJ2-7; 7 bases line up with TRBD1. The CDR3 consists of 15 residues. CDR1 is SEHNR, CDR2 FQNEAQ, per germline (reference sequence). The trim removed 3 bases at V and 0 bases at J, leaving 5 bases unmatched. The DNA of the CDR3 is TGTGCCAGCAGCTTTCGACCAGGGGGCTCCTACGAGCAGTACTTC. This gives the protein CASSFRPGGSYEQYF.

The V gene is TRBV5-5, the J gene TRBJ2-5; 7 nucleotides match TRBD1. Per the germline V gene, CDR1 is SGHKS and CDR2 is YYEKEE (reference sequence). The CDR3 spans 17 residues. V lost 3 bases, J lost 3 bases, and 14 bases stayed unmatched. CDR3 nucleotide sequence: TGTGCCAGCAGCTGGCGGACAGGTCAAAGGCGGAAAGAGACCCAGTACTTC. This gives the protein CASSWRTGQRRKETQYF.

The chain uses TRBV9 and TRBJ2-6; 10 nucleotides align to TRBD1. With V trimmed by 4 bases and J by 4 bases, 11 bases remained unmatched. The germline V gene encodes CDR1 SGDLS and CDR2 YYNGEE. The CDR3 contains 18 residues. CDR3: CASSPPTGGAGGANVLTF. The CDR3, as DNA: TGTGCCAGCAGCCCTCCGACAGGGGGCGCGGGGGGGGCCAACGTCCTGACTTTC.

Written as DNA, the CDR3 is TGTGCCAGCACTAATCTCGGAGGCAGAAATAATGAAAAACTGTTTTTT. It specifies CASTNLGGRNNEKLFF. The V and J genes are TRBV13 and TRBJ1-4; D gene ambiguous. The CDR3 sequence is 16 residues long. Trimming shortened V by 7 bases and J by 4 bases, and 19 bases separated the two germline ends. Per germline, CDR1 PRHDT and CDR2 FYEKMQ (reference sequence).

This chain uses TRBV6-1 with TRBJ1-4; D may be TRBD1 (5 bases). The ends were cut back, 5 bases at V and 2 bases at J, with 12 bases in the middle. The V gene's germline CDR1 is MNHNS and CDR2 SASEGT. The CDR3 is 15 amino acids. The CDR3 region has the DNA TGTGCCAGCAGTACACTCTCAGGGACTAATGAAAAACTGTTTTTT. Translating gives CASSTLSGTNEKLFF.

The J gene is TRBJ2-3, the V gene TRBV30; 8 bases line up with TRBD1. V dropped 3 bases and J dropped 2; count of bases not matched to a gene: 10. CDR1 is GTSNPN and CDR2 is SVGIG in the germline V gene (reference sequence). The CDR3 is 16 residues long. The CDR3 DNA follows: TGTGCCTGGAGCCCTACGGGACAGGTAGACACAGATACGCAGTATTTT. Translation gives CAWSPTGQVDTDTQYF. Full variable domain (rest looked up from reference TRBV30 and TRBJ2-3): SQTIHQWPATLVQPVGSPLSLECTVEGTSNPNLYWYRQAAGRGLQLLFYSVGIGQISSEVPQNLSASRPQDRQFILSSKKLLLSDSGFYLCAWSPTGQVDTDTQYFGPGTRLTVL.

This clone was seen only a few times. The rearrangement joins TRBV14 to TRBJ2-1, with 8 nucleotides matching TRBD2. The V gene end was trimmed by 3 bases and the J gene end by 3 bases; junction bases not matched to a gene: 1. CDR1 is SGHDN, CDR2 FVKESK, per germline. The CDR3 has 14 amino acids. The chain's CDR3 is CASSHTSGYNEQFF. In DNA, the CDR3 is TGTGCCAGCAGCCATACTAGCGGCTACAATGAGCAGTTCTTC.

V usage is TRBV4-3 and J usage is TRBJ2-7; either TRBD1 or TRBD2 may supply D (5 bases each). With 4 bases removed from V and 7 bases from J, the gap between germline ends came to 17 bases. This CDR3 contains 14 residues. CDR1 and CDR2 (germline): LGHNA, YSLEER. The CDR3 nucleotides are TGCGCCAGCAGCCGAGAGGGATGGGACCCGGAGCAGTACTTC. This sequence encodes CASSREGWDPEQYF.